A selection of T cell receptor beta chains follows, all from one sample in a study of blood T cell repertoires in COVID-19. TCRdb's table, derived via immunoSEQ multiplex PCR, lists solely in-frame clones and lacks some. The profile covers roughly 410,000 clones, with 89% appearing a single time and 1.5% to 1.7% taken by the ten largest. Source material: peripheral blood. Receptors originate from a woman between 40 and 55 years old with COVID-19, enrolled during active disease. CDR3s include the opening cysteine and the closing phenylalanine or tryptophan. The D gene is left open where the match is weak. For some rows the clone size is stated as once, few or many, or as a class when expanded; others skip it.

clone size | D gene | V gene | CDR3 protein
- | - | TRBV2 | CASSVLEGGELFF
- | - | TRBV5-1 | CASSRGATNYGYTF
- | - | TRBV4-3 | CASSQDGKAGEQYF
- | TRBD1 | TRBV6-7 | CASRGDRDQKIRLEAFF
- | TRBD2 | TRBV30 | CAWMGGGLTYEQYF
few | - | TRBV6-1 | CASSVWTARSQVPEAFF
- | - | TRBV7-8 | CASSLVAGQGEQFF
- | TRBD1 | TRBV10-3 | CAIRGQGHTGYTF
- | TRBD1 | TRBV28 | CASSLGTGGTEAFF
- | - | TRBV7-2 | CASSLGAGSAQPQHF
- | TRBD1 | TRBV3-1/TRBV3-2 | CASSQDGQGVGYTF
- | TRBD2 | TRBV5-4 | CASSLRGRAWYEQYF
- | TRBD1 | TRBV28 | CASKDRGRSVGYGYTF
- | - | TRBV7-9 | CATRDSFTDTQYF
- | - | TRBV4-3 | CASSQLSTGMNTEAFF
- | TRBD2 | TRBV28 | CASSSGTSGIYEQYF
- | TRBD1 | TRBV7-9 | CASSAFSGTGAFYEQYF
- | - | TRBV10-3 | CAISSGQTQETQYF